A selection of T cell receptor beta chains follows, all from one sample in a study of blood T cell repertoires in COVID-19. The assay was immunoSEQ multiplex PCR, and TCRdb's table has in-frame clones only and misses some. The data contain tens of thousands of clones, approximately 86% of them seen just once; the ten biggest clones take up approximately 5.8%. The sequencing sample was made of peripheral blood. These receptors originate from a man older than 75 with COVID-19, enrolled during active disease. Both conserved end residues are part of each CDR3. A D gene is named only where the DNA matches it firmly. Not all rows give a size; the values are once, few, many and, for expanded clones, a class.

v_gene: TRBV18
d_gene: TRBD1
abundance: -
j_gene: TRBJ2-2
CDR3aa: CASSPLSGGNTGELFF
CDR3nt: TGTGCCAGCTCACCACTGTCAGGGGGAAACACCGGGGAGCTGTTTTTT

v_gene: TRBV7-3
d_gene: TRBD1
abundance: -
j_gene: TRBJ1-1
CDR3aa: CASSLETGSEAFF
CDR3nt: TGTGCCAGCAGCTTAGAGACAGGGTCAGAAGCTTTCTTT

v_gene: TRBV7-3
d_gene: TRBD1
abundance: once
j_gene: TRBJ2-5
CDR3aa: CASSLGQGVGETQYF
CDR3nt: TGTGCCAGCAGCCTAGGACAGGGGGTTGGAGAGACCCAGTACTTC

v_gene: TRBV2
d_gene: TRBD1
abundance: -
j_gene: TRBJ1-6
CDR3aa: CASRRDRINSPLHF
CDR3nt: TGTGCCAGCAGAAGGGACAGGATTAATTCACCCCTCCACTTT

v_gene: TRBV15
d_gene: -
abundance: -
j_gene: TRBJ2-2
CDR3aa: CATSRGADTGELFF
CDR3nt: TGTGCCACCAGCAGAGGCGCGGACACCGGGGAGCTGTTTTTT

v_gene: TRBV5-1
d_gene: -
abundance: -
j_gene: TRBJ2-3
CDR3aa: CASSWGLSTDTQYF
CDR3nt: TGCGCCAGCAGTTGGGGGCTAAGCACAGATACGCAGTATTTT

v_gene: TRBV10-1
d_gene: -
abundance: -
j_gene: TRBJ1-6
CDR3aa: CASRGQNNSPLHF
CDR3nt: TGCGCCAGCAGGGGACAAAATAATTCACCCCTCCACTTT

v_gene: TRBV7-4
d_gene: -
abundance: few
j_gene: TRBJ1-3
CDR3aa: CASSPPDGGGNTIYF
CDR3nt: TGTGCCAGCAGCCCCCCAGACGGGGGTGGAAACACCATATATTTT

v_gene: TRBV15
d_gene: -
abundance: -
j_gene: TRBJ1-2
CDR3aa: CATSTAGVESGYTF
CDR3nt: TGTGCCACCAGCACGGCAGGGGTGGAGAGTGGCTACACCTTC

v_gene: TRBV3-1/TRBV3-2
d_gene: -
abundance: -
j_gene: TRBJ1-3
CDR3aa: CASRQGAGNTIYF
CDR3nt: TGTGCCAGCAGACAAGGGGCCGGAAACACCATATATTTT